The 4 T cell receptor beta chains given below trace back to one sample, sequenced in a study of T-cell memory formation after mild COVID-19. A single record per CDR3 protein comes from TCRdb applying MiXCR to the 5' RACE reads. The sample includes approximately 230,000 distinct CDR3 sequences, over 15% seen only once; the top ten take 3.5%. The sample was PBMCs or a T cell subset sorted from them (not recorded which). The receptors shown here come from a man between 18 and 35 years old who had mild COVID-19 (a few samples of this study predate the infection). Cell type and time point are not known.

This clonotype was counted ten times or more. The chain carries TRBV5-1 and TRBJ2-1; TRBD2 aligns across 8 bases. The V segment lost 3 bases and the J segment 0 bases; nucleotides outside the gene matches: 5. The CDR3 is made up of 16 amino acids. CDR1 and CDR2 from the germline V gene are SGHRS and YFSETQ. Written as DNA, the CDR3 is TGCGCCAGCAGCTCGGGGGGGCTCAGCTCCTACAATGAGCAGTTCTTC. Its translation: CASSSGGLSSYNEQFF.

The CDR3, as DNA: TGTGCCAGCAGTGCACTAGTGGGGCAAGAGACCCAGTACTTC. This sequence encodes CASSALVGQETQYF. The chain has TRBV25-1 and TRBJ2-5, with TRBD2 as a possible D gene (5 bases). The germline V and J ends were trimmed by 4 bases and 2 bases, with 11 bases remaining between them. The germline CDR1 and CDR2 sequences are MGHDK and SYGVNS. CDR3 length equals 14 residues.

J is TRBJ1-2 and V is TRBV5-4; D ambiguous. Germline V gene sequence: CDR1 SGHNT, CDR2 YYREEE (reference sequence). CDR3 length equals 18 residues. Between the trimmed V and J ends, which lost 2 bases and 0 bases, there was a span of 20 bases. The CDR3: CASSFPGSPTFPNYGYTF. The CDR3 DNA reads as TGTGCCAGCAGCTTCCCGGGCAGTCCCACCTTCCCTAACTATGGCTACACCTTC.

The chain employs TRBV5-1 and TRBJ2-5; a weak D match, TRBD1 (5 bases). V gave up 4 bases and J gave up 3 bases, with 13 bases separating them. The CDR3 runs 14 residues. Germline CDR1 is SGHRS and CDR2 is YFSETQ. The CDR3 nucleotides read TGCGCCAGCAGCGAGATGGGGCTCGAAGAGACCCAGTACTTC. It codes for CASSEMGLEETQYF.